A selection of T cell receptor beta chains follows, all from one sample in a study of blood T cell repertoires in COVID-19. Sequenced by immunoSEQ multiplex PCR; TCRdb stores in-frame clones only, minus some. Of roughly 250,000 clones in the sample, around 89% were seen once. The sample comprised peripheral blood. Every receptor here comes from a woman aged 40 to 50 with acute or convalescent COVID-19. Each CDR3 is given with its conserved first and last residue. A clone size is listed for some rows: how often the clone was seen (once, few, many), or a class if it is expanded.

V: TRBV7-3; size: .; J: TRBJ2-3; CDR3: CASSITGISTDTQYF
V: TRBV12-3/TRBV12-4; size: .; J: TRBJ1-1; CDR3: CASSTGVGAFF
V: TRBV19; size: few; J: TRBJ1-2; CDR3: CASTASPRQNYGYTF
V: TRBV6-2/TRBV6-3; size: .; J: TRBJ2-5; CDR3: CASSGDRALKTQYF
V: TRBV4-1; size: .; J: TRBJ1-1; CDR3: CASSQARGAITEAFF
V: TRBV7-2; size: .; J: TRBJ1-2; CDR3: CASSLETGFGYGYTF
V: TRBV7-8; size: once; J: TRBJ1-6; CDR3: CASSPVQGRPPNSPLHF
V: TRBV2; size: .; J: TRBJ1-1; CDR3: CAGGAAGTEAFF
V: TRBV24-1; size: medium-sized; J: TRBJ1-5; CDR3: CATSLGQGGNQPQHF
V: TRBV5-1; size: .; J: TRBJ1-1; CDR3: CASSSGQGTEAFF
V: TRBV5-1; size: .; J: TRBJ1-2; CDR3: CASSLTGYGYTF
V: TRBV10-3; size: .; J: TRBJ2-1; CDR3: CAISEFDGRQGVGEQFF
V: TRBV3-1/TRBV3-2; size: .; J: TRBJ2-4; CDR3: CASSQRGQTGNIQYF
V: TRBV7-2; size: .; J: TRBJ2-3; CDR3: CASRLSRGETDTQYF
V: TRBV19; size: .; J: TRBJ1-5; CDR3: CASTEIQGAGQPQHF
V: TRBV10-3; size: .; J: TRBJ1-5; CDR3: CAISESGSGSHQPQHF
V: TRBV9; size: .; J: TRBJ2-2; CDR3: CATSATGGGTGELFF
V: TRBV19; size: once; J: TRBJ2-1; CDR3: CASSLYWGEPYNEQFF
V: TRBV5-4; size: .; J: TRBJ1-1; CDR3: CASSLESLGGDREKAFF
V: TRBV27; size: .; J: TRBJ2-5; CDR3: CASSLFSGGPQETQYF
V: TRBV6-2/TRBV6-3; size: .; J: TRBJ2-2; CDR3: CASTPQRTSGFNTGELFF
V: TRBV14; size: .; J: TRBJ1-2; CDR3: CASSQDWGGPNYGYTF
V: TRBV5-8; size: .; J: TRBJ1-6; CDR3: CASSLDGRVDSPLHF
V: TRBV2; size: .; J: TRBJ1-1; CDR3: CASSQGQLSTEAFF
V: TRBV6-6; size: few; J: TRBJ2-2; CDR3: CASRFRQGNTGELFF
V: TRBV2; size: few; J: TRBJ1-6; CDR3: CASSSQITNSPLHF
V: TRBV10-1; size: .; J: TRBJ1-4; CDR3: CASSDYRGSEKLFF
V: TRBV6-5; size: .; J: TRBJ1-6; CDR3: CASSNSGENSPLHF
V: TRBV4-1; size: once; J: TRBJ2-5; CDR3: CASSRKSPGTSGGAETQYF
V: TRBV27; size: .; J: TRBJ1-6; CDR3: CASRWEIGSPLHF
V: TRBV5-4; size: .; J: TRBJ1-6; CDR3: CASSPQGQGKWTLHF
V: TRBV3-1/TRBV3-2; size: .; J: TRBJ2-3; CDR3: CASSHGGGLLDTQYF
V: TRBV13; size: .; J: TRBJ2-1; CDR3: CASSETGTSDNEQFF
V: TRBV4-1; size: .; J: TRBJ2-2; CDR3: CASSQGPGYRGGADRELFF
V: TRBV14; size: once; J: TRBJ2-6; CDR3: CASSRRTGGVLTGANVLTF
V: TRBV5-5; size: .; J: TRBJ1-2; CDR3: CASKKQESNYGYTF
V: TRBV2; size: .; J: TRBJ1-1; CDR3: CASRGGQGMSDTEAFF
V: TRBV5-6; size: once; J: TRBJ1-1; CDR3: CASSRTPNTEAFF